A selection of T cell receptor beta chains follows, all from one sample in a study of T cell changes during pregnancy in multiple sclerosis. The assay was immunoSEQ multiplex PCR, and TCRdb's table has in-frame clones only and misses some. There are roughly 35,000 clones in the sample; 75% to 90% occur only once, and approximately 4.1% lies in the top ten. Source: CD8+ T cells from peripheral blood mononuclear cells, taken after pregnancy. The receptors come from a female donor with multiple sclerosis, enrolled in a pregnancy study. Both conserved end residues are part of each CDR3. D genes are given only for firm matches. Clone size is not always given. Where it is, it says once, few, many or a class for expanded clones.

J gene: TRBJ1-6
D gene: -
clone size: once
V gene: TRBV11-3
CDR3 DNA: TGTGCCAGCAGCTTACCCGTTTATAATTCACCCCTCCACTTT
CDR3 protein: CASSLPVYNSPLHF

J gene: TRBJ1-1
D gene: -
clone size: once
V gene: TRBV4-3
CDR3 DNA: TGCGCCAGCAGCCAACGCGGGGTGAACACTGAAGCTTTCTTT
CDR3 protein: CASSQRGVNTEAFF

J gene: TRBJ2-5
D gene: -
clone size: -
V gene: TRBV7-3
CDR3 DNA: TGTGCCAGCAGCCTGGGCAGGGGACTAAATAAGGGGGAGACCCAGTACTTC
CDR3 protein: CASSLGRGLNKGETQYF

J gene: TRBJ2-5
D gene: TRBD1
clone size: -
V gene: TRBV10-3
CDR3 DNA: TGTGCCATCAGGACCACCCGGGACAGGGCAGAGACCCAGTACTTC
CDR3 protein: CAIRTTRDRAETQYF

J gene: TRBJ2-7
D gene: -
clone size: -
V gene: TRBV4-1
CDR3 DNA: TGCGCCAGCAGCCAAATTCGGGTTCTCTCCTACGAGCAGTACTTC
CDR3 protein: CASSQIRVLSYEQYF

J gene: TRBJ2-6
D gene: TRBD1
clone size: -
V gene: TRBV7-8
CDR3 DNA: TGTGCCAGCAGCATTAGGGGGCAGGGGTCTGGGGCCAACGTCCTGACTTTC
CDR3 protein: CASSIRGQGSGANVLTF

J gene: TRBJ1-2
D gene: -
clone size: -
V gene: TRBV7-6
CDR3 DNA: TGTGCCAGCAGCCCTGGACAGCTCAAAAACTACACCTTC
CDR3 protein: CASSPGQLKNYTF

J gene: TRBJ2-3
D gene: TRBD2
clone size: -
V gene: TRBV7-2
CDR3 DNA: TGTGCCAGCAGTCTGGGACTAGCGGATACGCAGTATTTT
CDR3 protein: CASSLGLADTQYF

J gene: TRBJ2-5
D gene: TRBD1
clone size: -
V gene: TRBV5-1
CDR3 DNA: TGCGCCAGCAGCCCAAAATCCCCGGGACAGCCTCCACGGGCCCAGTACTTC
CDR3 protein: CASSPKSPGQPPRAQYF

J gene: TRBJ2-1
D gene: -
clone size: -
V gene: TRBV5-6
CDR3 DNA: TGTGCCAGCAGCGCCCCGACAACGAACTCCTACAATGAGCAGTTCTTC
CDR3 protein: CASSAPTTNSYNEQFF

J gene: TRBJ2-2
D gene: -
clone size: -
V gene: TRBV10-3
CDR3 DNA: TGTGCCATCAGGGCGGGCGGCAGGGGTTCCGGGGAGCTGTTTTTT
CDR3 protein: CAIRAGGRGSGELFF

J gene: TRBJ1-2
D gene: -
clone size: -
V gene: TRBV29-1
CDR3 DNA: TGCAGCGTTCCTAGTGACGGACATCGAAATTATAAGACGTATGGCTACACCTTC
CDR3 protein: CSVPSDGHRNYKTYGYTF

J gene: TRBJ1-5
D gene: -
clone size: once
V gene: TRBV19
CDR3 DNA: TGTGCCAGTAGTATCGGCGGAATGAGCAATCAGCCCCAGCATTTT
CDR3 protein: CASSIGGMSNQPQHF

J gene: TRBJ1-1
D gene: TRBD1
clone size: -
V gene: TRBV6-1
CDR3 DNA: TGTGCCAGCAGTGAGAATACAGGGGGTCTTACTGAAGCTTTCTTT
CDR3 protein: CASSENTGGLTEAFF

J gene: TRBJ1-1
D gene: TRBD1
clone size: -
V gene: TRBV10-3
CDR3 DNA: TGTGCCACCTGGACAGGGGGCGATGTCGTGACTGAAGCTTTCTTT
CDR3 protein: CATWTGGDVVTEAFF

J gene: TRBJ2-5
D gene: TRBD2
clone size: -
V gene: TRBV5-1
CDR3 DNA: TGCGCCAGCAGCTTGTCTGCGGGGGGGCTTGAGACCCAGTACTTC
CDR3 protein: CASSLSAGGLETQYF

J gene: TRBJ2-7
D gene: TRBD2
clone size: -
V gene: TRBV9
CDR3 DNA: TGTGCCAGCGGGTCCAAAGCGGGGGGGGACTTACGAGAGCAGTACTTC
CDR3 protein: CASGSKAGGDLREQYF

J gene: TRBJ1-1
D gene: -
clone size: -
V gene: TRBV7-9
CDR3 DNA: TGTGCCAGCAGCTTTCGGTACACTGAAGCTTTCTTT
CDR3 protein: CASSFRYTEAFF

J gene: TRBJ1-3
D gene: -
clone size: -
V gene: TRBV5-4
CDR3 DNA: TGTGCCAGCAGCCCCAGGGGAAGTGGAAACACCATATATTTT
CDR3 protein: CASSPRGSGNTIYF

J gene: TRBJ2-5
D gene: -
clone size: -
V gene: TRBV12-5
CDR3 DNA: TGTGCTAGTGGCGCCGGGACCAGGGGTGAGACCCAGTACTTC
CDR3 protein: CASGAGTRGETQYF

J gene: TRBJ2-6
D gene: -
clone size: -
V gene: TRBV9
CDR3 DNA: TGTGCCAGCAGCGTAGCTACAGTCCAGACTGGGGCCAACGTCCTGACTTTC
CDR3 protein: CASSVATVQTGANVLTF

J gene: TRBJ2-1
D gene: TRBD2
clone size: -
V gene: TRBV7-6
CDR3 DNA: TGTGCCAGCAGCTTAGTGGTTAGCGGGGAGGTAAATGAGCAGTTCTTC
CDR3 protein: CASSLVVSGEVNEQFF

J gene: TRBJ1-4
D gene: TRBD1
clone size: -
V gene: TRBV4-3
CDR3 DNA: TGCGCCAGCAGCCAAGTACAGGGGGCGAGTGAAAAACTGTTTTTT
CDR3 protein: CASSQVQGASEKLFF

J gene: TRBJ2-2
D gene: -
clone size: -
V gene: TRBV5-6
CDR3 DNA: TGTGCCAGCAGCTTGGGCGGTAACACCGGGGAGCTGTTTTTT
CDR3 protein: CASSLGGNTGELFF

J gene: TRBJ2-1
D gene: TRBD2
clone size: -
V gene: TRBV7-6
CDR3 DNA: TGTGCCAGCAGCTTAGCGCGACTAGCCGGTTACAATGAGCAGTTCTTC
CDR3 protein: CASSLARLAGYNEQFF

J gene: TRBJ2-7
D gene: TRBD2
clone size: -
V gene: TRBV19
CDR3 DNA: TGTGCCAGTAGTGCGGGGGTCCTCTCCTACGAGCAGTACTTC
CDR3 protein: CASSAGVLSYEQYF

J gene: TRBJ1-4
D gene: TRBD1
clone size: -
V gene: TRBV27
CDR3 DNA: TGTGCCAGCAGTTTGACAGGGGCCGCAACTAATGAAAAACTGTTTTTT
CDR3 protein: CASSLTGAATNEKLFF

J gene: TRBJ1-1
D gene: -
clone size: -
V gene: TRBV19
CDR3 DNA: TGTGCCAGTAGTATAGGTGGCAGTAACACTGAAGCTTTCTTT
CDR3 protein: CASSIGGSNTEAFF

J gene: TRBJ1-3
D gene: TRBD1
clone size: -
V gene: TRBV6-5
CDR3 DNA: TGTGCCAGCAGTTTGGGACAGGGGAGGAACACCATATATTTT
CDR3 protein: CASSLGQGRNTIYF

J gene: TRBJ2-7
D gene: -
clone size: -
V gene: TRBV7-2
CDR3 DNA: TGTGCCAGCAGCGCCCGGGACGGGGGCTCCTACGAGCAGTACTTC
CDR3 protein: CASSARDGGSYEQYF

J gene: TRBJ2-7
D gene: -
clone size: once
V gene: TRBV4-1
CDR3 DNA: TGCGCCAGCAGCCCGGGACATGGCTACGAGCAGTACTTC
CDR3 protein: CASSPGHGYEQYF

J gene: TRBJ2-5
D gene: -
clone size: once
V gene: TRBV9
CDR3 DNA: TGTGCCAGCAGTTCCGCAGGGGCAGGGGGGGAGACCCAGTACTTC
CDR3 protein: CASSSAGAGGETQYF

J gene: TRBJ2-2
D gene: -
clone size: -
V gene: TRBV5-1
CDR3 DNA: TGCGCCAGCAGCCCTATCAGGGGCATGTACACCGGGGAGCTGTTTTTT
CDR3 protein: CASSPIRGMYTGELFF

J gene: TRBJ2-7
D gene: -
clone size: -
V gene: TRBV27
CDR3 DNA: TGTGCCAGCAGTTGGGGGGGGGCCGCCTACGAGCAGTACTTC
CDR3 protein: CASSWGGAAYEQYF

J gene: TRBJ1-1
D gene: TRBD1
clone size: -
V gene: TRBV5-1
CDR3 DNA: TGCGCCAGCAGCTGGGGGACAGGGGCCCCCGAAGCTTTCTTT
CDR3 protein: CASSWGTGAPEAFF

J gene: TRBJ1-1
D gene: -
clone size: -
V gene: TRBV11-1
CDR3 DNA: TGTGCCAGCAGCATCCACGGGGGCACTGAAGCTTTCTTT
CDR3 protein: CASSIHGGTEAFF

J gene: TRBJ1-1
D gene: -
clone size: -
V gene: TRBV29-1
CDR3 DNA: TGCAGCGTGGTCGACAAGAACACTGAAGCTTTCTTT
CDR3 protein: CSVVDKNTEAFF

J gene: TRBJ2-1
D gene: TRBD1
clone size: -
V gene: TRBV7-7
CDR3 DNA: TGTGCCAGCAGCCCCATTGCCGGGACAGGGCCCTACAATGAGCAGTTCTTC
CDR3 protein: CASSPIAGTGPYNEQFF

J gene: TRBJ2-2
D gene: TRBD2
clone size: -
V gene: TRBV4-1
CDR3 DNA: TGCGCCAGCAGCCAAGATAGATCAGCGGGGGGACCGAACACCGGGGAGCTGTTTTTT
CDR3 protein: CASSQDRSAGGPNTGELFF

J gene: TRBJ1-2
D gene: -
clone size: -
V gene: TRBV29-1
CDR3 DNA: TGCAGCGTTTCCGGTCAGGTGGACTATGGCTACACCTTC
CDR3 protein: CSVSGQVDYGYTF

J gene: TRBJ2-7
D gene: TRBD1
clone size: -
V gene: TRBV7-2
CDR3 DNA: TGTGCCAGCAGCTTAGCGGTGTCGGGACAGTACGAGCAGTACTTC
CDR3 protein: CASSLAVSGQYEQYF

J gene: TRBJ2-1
D gene: TRBD1
clone size: -
V gene: TRBV5-6
CDR3 DNA: TGTGCCAGCAGCTTGGGGACAGGATCTCACAATGAGCAGTTCTTC
CDR3 protein: CASSLGTGSHNEQFF

J gene: TRBJ1-3
D gene: -
clone size: -
V gene: TRBV9
CDR3 DNA: TGTGCCAGCAGCGTAGAAGGGGGCACCATATATTTT
CDR3 protein: CASSVEGGTIYF

J gene: TRBJ2-5
D gene: -
clone size: -
V gene: TRBV6-5
CDR3 DNA: TGTGCCAGCAGTTACTCGATAAGGGGCCAAGGAGAGACCCAGTACTTC
CDR3 protein: CASSYSIRGQGETQYF

J gene: TRBJ1-1
D gene: -
clone size: -
V gene: TRBV10-3
CDR3 DNA: TGTGCCATCACCGAACAGGGCCTGCGGACTGAAGCTTTCTTT
CDR3 protein: CAITEQGLRTEAFF

J gene: TRBJ2-5
D gene: -
clone size: -
V gene: TRBV18
CDR3 DNA: TGTGCCAGCTCACCAACACAGGGTTTACAAGAGACCCAGTACTTC
CDR3 protein: CASSPTQGLQETQYF